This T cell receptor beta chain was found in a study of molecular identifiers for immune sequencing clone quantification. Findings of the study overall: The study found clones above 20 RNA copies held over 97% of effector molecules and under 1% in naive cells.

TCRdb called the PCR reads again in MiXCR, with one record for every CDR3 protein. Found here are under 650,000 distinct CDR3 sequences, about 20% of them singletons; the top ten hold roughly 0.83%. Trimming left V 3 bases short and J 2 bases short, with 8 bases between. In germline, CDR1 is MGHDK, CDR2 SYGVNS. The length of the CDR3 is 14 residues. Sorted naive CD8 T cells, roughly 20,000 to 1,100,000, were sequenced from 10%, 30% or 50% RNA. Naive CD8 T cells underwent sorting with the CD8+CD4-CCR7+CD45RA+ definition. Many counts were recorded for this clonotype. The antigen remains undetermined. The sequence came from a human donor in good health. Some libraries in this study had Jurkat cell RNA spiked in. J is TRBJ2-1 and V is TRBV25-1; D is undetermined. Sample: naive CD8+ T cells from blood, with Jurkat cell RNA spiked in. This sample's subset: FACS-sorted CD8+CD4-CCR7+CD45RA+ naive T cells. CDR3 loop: CASSELRAYNEQFF. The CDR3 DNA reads TGTGCCAGCAGTGAGCTTAGAGCCTACAATGAGCAGTTCTTC.